This T cell receptor beta chain was identified during a study of shared clonotypes between healthy human individuals. Study-wide points: Roughly 5% of naive CD4 clonotypes were common to a handful of donors.

Generated by immunoSEQ multiplex PCR, the TCRdb table keeps only in-frame clones and is missing some. In the table there are more than 1,200,000 clones, 98% of which are singletons. Germline CDR1 SGHTA, CDR2 FQGNSA. V lost 2 bases, J lost 7 bases, and 6 bases stayed unmatched. CDR3 size: 16 residues. To note about this clone: Its antigen is as yet unknown.

Sequencing was performed on naive CD4+ T cells sorted from blood. The subset here: CD45RA+ positively selected. The chain couples TRBV7-2 to TRBJ2-2; 11 nucleotides line up with TRBD2. The receptor was derived from a man aged 25-45 years in good health. The CDR3 region is CASSLRLAGGFGELFF. As DNA, the CDR3 is TGTGCCAGCAGCTTAAGGCTAGCGGGAGGTTTCGGGGAGCTGTTTTTT.